The 20 T cell receptor beta chains in this list originate from one sample, sequenced in a study of shared clonotypes between healthy human individuals. Naive CD8 cells comprised CD45RO-negative, CCR7-positively selected cells, excluding terminally differentiated effector memory CD45RA+ cells. Repertoires were generated with immunoSEQ multiplex PCR, while TCRdb's copy carries only in-frame clones and drops some. This table has about 1.9 million clones, approximately 92% appearing once. Input material: naive CD8+ T cells from PBMCs. The receptors shown here come from a man aged 18 to 30 in good health. Some clones in this sample may be carry-over from other donors' samples.

This sequence joins TRBV12-1 and TRBJ1-1; the table's D call of TRBD1 was not tested on the DNA. TRBV12-1 is labeled a pseudogene. This CDR3 has 11 residues. This CDR3 is CASSLWPEAFF. The CDR3 DNA sequence: TGTGCCAGCAGCTTGTGGCCTGAAGCTTTCTTT.

V usage is TRBV2 and J usage is TRBJ2-1; D is possibly TRBD2 (5 bases). This CDR3 is built from 15 residues. The ends were cut back, 5 bases at V and 0 bases at J, with 11 bases in the middle. Germline loops: CDR1 SNHLY, CDR2 FYNNEI. In DNA form, the CDR3 reads TGTGCCAGCAGTAGTCTAGCCCCCTCCTACAATGAGCAGTTCTTC. It is translated as CASSSLAPSYNEQFF.

With respect to this clone: Other DNA variants within this sample encode the same CDR3. The chain combines TRBV6-5 with TRBJ2-7, with TRBD1 matching 9 bases. With 0 bases clipped from V and 2 bases from J, the junction kept 2 bases outside the gene matches. In germline, CDR1 is MNHEY, CDR2 SVGAGI. CDR3 length: 15 residues. This chain's CDR3 is CASSYSGQGPYEQYF. The CDR3 bases are TGTGCCAGCAGTTACTCGGGACAGGGTCCCTACGAGCAGTACTTC.

With respect to this clone: This sequence may be a read error, since a much larger clone differs from it by one base. V gene TRBV25-1 combines with J gene TRBJ2-7, with D unclear. Germline loops: CDR1 MGHDK, CDR2 SYGVNS. There are 11 residues in the CDR3. The V gene lost 6 bases and the J gene lost 0 bases, with 3 bases spanning the gap. The CDR3 DNA follows: TGTGCCAGCAGCCTCTCCTACGAGCAGTACTTC. Protein product: CASSLSYEQYF.

The chain has TRBV21-1 and TRBJ1-2; TRBD1, the table's D call, lacks a check against the DNA. TRBV21-1 is tagged as a pseudogene. The CDR3 loop spans 15 amino acids. The CDR3 region is CASSSRQGSNYGYTF. The CDR3 nucleotides are TGTGCCAGCAGCTCACGACAGGGTTCAAACTATGGCTACACCTTC.

This clone was detected only once. This sequence joins TRBV7-9 and TRBJ2-3; D call uncertain. CDR3 length equals 17 residues. With 4 bases removed from V and 2 bases from J, the gap between germline ends came to 19 bases. The germline V gene has CDR1 SEHNR and CDR2 FQNEAQ (reference sequence). CDR3 in DNA: TGTGCCAGCAGCTCCAACCTTCGAAGGCGTCCCACAGATACGCAGTATTTT. Protein product: CASSSNLRRRPTDTQYF.

The chain recombines TRBV9 with TRBJ2-2; D possibly matches TRBD1 or TRBD2 (5 bases each). Germline V CDR1 and CDR2: SGDLS, YYNGEE. V lost 2 bases, J lost 4 bases, and 15 bases lay in between. This CDR3 contains 16 residues. DNA for the CDR3: TGTGCCAGCAGCGTGGAGGCAGGGAGTGGCACCGGGGAGCTGTTTTTT. It translates to CASSVEAGSGTGELFF.

This chain connects TRBV9 to TRBJ2-7; the match to TRBD1 covers 7 bases. The CDR3 spans 13 residues. Germline loops: CDR1 SGDLS, CDR2 YYNGEE. Unmatched junction bases numbered 4, after V lost 5 bases and J lost 2 bases. In nucleotides, the CDR3 is TGTGCCAGCAGGGGACAGTCAGCCTACGAGCAGTACTTC. Translated, it gives CASRGQSAYEQYF.

J is TRBJ2-3 and V is TRBV29-1, with 10 positions matching TRBD2. There are 16 residues in the CDR3. Trimming removed 6 bases from V and 0 bases from J; junction bases left unmatched: 9. CDR1 and CDR2 (germline): SQVTM, ANQGSEA. CDR3 region: CSVPGTSVVSTDTQYF. DNA of the CDR3: TGCAGCGTGCCCGGGACTAGCGTCGTTAGCACAGATACGCAGTATTTT.

This sequence joins TRBV27 and TRBJ2-7, with D possibly being TRBD1 or TRBD2 (5 bases each). The CDR3 runs to 14 residues. V was shortened by 5 bases and J by 6 bases, with 17 bases between the two germline ends. CDR1 is MNHEY, CDR2 SMNVEV, per germline (reference sequence). Written as DNA, the CDR3 is TGTGCCAGCAGTAGCCGGGGACGGTCGGGCGAGCAGTACTTC. Amino acids: CASSSRGRSGEQYF.

This clone was recorded a few times. The chain recombines TRBV6-5 with TRBJ1-1; D perhaps matches TRBD1 (5 bases). V dropped 2 bases and J dropped 0 bases, with 10 bases sitting between them. This CDR3 has 15 amino acids. Germline V gene sequence: CDR1 MNHEY, CDR2 SVGAGI. The CDR3 bases are TGTGCCAGCAGTTACGGGGGAGAGTTGAACACTGAAGCTTTCTTT. As protein: CASSYGGELNTEAFF.

This clone was picked up one time. The chain employs TRBV7-3 and TRBJ2-2, with D maybe TRBD2 (6 bases). The CDR3 runs 16 residues. CDR1 is SGHTA, CDR2 FQGTGA, per germline. Deletions cut 5 bases from V and 6 bases from J, with 19 bases between. CDR3 region: CASSLPRGGTPGELFF. DNA of the CDR3: TGTGCCAGCAGCCTTCCTAGGGGCGGGACCCCCGGGGAGCTGTTTTTT.

This clone is a singleton in its sample. V is TRBV5-1 and J is TRBJ1-2, with 10 bases fitting TRBD1. Losses at the gene ends were 4 bases for V and 8 bases for J; bases not matched to a gene: 11. In germline, CDR1 is SGHRS, CDR2 YFSETQ. This CDR3 is built from 15 residues. The CDR3 nucleotides are TGCGCCAGCAGCCATAACAGGGACAGGGGATACGGCTACACCTTC. Residues: CASSHNRDRGYGYTF.

In its sample, this clone was seen a few times. The chain is built from TRBV20-1 and TRBJ1-1; maybe TRBD1 (5 bases). CDR3 length: 11 residues. Looked up from germline, CDR1 is DFQATT and CDR2 is SNEGSKA (reference sequence). The V end was cut by 3 bases, the J end by 5 bases, with 7 bases between. The CDR3 DNA follows: TGCAGTGCTAGCCAGGGAACTGAAGCTTTCTTT. Translating gives CSASQGTEAFF.

CDR3 DNA sequence: TGTGCCAGCAGCCCCGAAGAGAGTGGGGGGTCCGAAAAACTGTTTTTT. It is translated as CASSPEESGGSEKLFF. The chain carries TRBV4-2 and TRBJ1-4, with TRBD1 as a possible D gene (5 bases). Between the trimmed V and J ends, which lost 4 bases and 8 bases, there was a span of 20 bases. Germline assignment: CDR1 LGHNA and CDR2 YNFKEQ. CDR3 length equals 16 residues.

A remark on this clone: Other DNA sequences within the sample encode an identical CDR3. V and J are TRBV19 and TRBJ1-4; D unclear. The CDR3 covers 11 residues. Germline CDR1 reads LNHDA; CDR2 reads SQIVND (reference sequence). V lost 4 bases to trimming and J lost 7 bases, with 4 bases between them. The CDR3 coding sequence is TGTGCCAGTAGTACCGGTGAAAAACTGTTTTTT. It codes for CASSTGEKLFF.

There are a few counts of this clone. CDR3 sequence (DNA): TGTGCCAGCAGCCCACCGACAGGGGGCATGACTGAAGCTTTCTTT. This sequence encodes CASSPPTGGMTEAFF. The chain couples TRBV7-9 to TRBJ1-1, with 10 positions matching TRBD1. CDR1 is SEHNR and CDR2 is FQNEAQ in the germline V gene (reference sequence). The CDR3 is made up of 15 amino acids. Trimming cost V 5 bases and J 5 bases; bases outside gene matches: 8.

This clone was seen only once. The V call is TRBV7-9, the J call TRBJ2-1; 10 bases map to TRBD2. In germline, CDR1 is SEHNR, CDR2 FQNEAQ (reference sequence). This CDR3 spans 16 amino acids. V shed 1 base and J 8 bases; nucleotides not matched to a gene: 8. CDR3 coding DNA: TGTGCCAGCAGCTTAGTAAGGACTAGCGGCTGGGATGAGCAGTTCTTC. The encoded protein is CASSLVRTSGWDEQFF.

With respect to this clone: Other DNA sequences within the sample encode an identical CDR3. This chain links TRBV11-2 with TRBJ2-7; D possibly corresponds to TRBD1 (6 bases). The CDR3 extends over 13 amino acids. Germline CDR1 and CDR2: SGHAT and FQNNGV. Trimming cost V 5 bases and J 2 bases, with 10 bases left between them. This chain's CDR3 is CASSPGQAYEQYF. The CDR3, as DNA: TGTGCCAGCAGCCCGGGACAAGCCTACGAGCAGTACTTC.

The V gene is TRBV4-3, the J gene TRBJ2-1; 10 bases are a match to TRBD2. CDR3 length: 15 residues. CDR1 is LGHNA, CDR2 YSLEER, per germline. V was clipped by 6 bases and J by 6 bases; unmatched bases: 8. The CDR3 region is CASSPSGRGGNEQFF. CDR3 DNA: TGCGCCAGCAGTCCCAGCGGGAGGGGGGGCAATGAGCAGTTCTTC.